Listed below are T cell receptor beta chains from one sample, sequenced in a study of blood T cell repertoires in COVID-19. Some clones are missing from TCRdb's copy, which holds only in-frame ones; the method was immunoSEQ multiplex PCR. The sample includes around 81,000 clones, 80% of them seen just once. Specimen: peripheral blood. These receptors originate from a human donor in a cohort sampled during active COVID-19. CDR3s include the opening cysteine and the closing phenylalanine or tryptophan. D genes are given only for firm matches.

v_call,d_call,j_call,cdr3_aa,cdr3_nt
TRBV14,NA,TRBJ2-7,CASSSLFGPYEQYF,TGTGCCAGCAGCTCCCTGTTCGGTCCCTACGAGCAGTACTTC
TRBV18,NA,TRBJ2-3,CASSTSTDTQYF,TGTGCCAGCTCGACTAGCACAGATACGCAGTATTTT
TRBV7-9,NA,TRBJ1-5,CASSLGGRSSNQPQHF,TGTGCCAGCAGCCTCGGGGGGCGCTCGAGCAATCAGCCCCAGCATTTT
TRBV11-3,NA,TRBJ2-6,CASSPRSGWDNVLTF,TGTGCCAGCAGCCCTCGATCAGGGTGGGACAACGTCCTGACTTTC
TRBV7-6,NA,TRBJ1-1,CASSYTGNTEAFF,TGTGCCAGCAGCTACACAGGGAATACTGAAGCTTTCTTT
TRBV28,NA,TRBJ1-2,CASSLGQEGYGYTF,TGTGCCAGCAGTTTAGGGCAGGAGGGCTATGGCTACACCTTC
TRBV6-1,TRBD1,TRBJ1-2,CASSDPGQGNYGYTF,TGTGCCAGCAGTGATCCGGGACAGGGGAACTATGGCTACACCTTC
TRBV5-1,NA,TRBJ2-1,CASSFKGGSYNEQFF,TGCGCCAGCAGCTTCAAGGGCGGGTCCTACAATGAGCAGTTCTTC
TRBV27,TRBD1,TRBJ1-2,CASWAARQGAPANYGYTF,TGTGCCAGCTGGGCCGCTAGACAGGGGGCCCCCGCTAACTATGGCTACACCTTC
TRBV30,TRBD1,TRBJ1-1,CAWMTGTVNTEAFF,TGTGCCTGGATGACCGGGACAGTGAACACTGAAGCTTTCTTT
TRBV12-3/TRBV12-4,TRBD1,TRBJ1-4,CASSRDRNEKLFF,TGTGCCAGCAGTCGGGACAGGAATGAAAAACTGTTTTTT
TRBV18,NA,TRBJ1-4,CASSQTGAVATNEKLFF,TGTGCCAGCTCACAGACAGGTGCCGTCGCGACTAATGAAAAACTGTTTTTT
TRBV19,NA,TRBJ2-1,CASSIAKRAGFNEQFF,TGTGCCAGTAGTATAGCGAAGCGGGCGGGTTTCAATGAGCAGTTCTTC